This T cell receptor beta chain was sequenced in a study of T cells in Graves' hyperthyroidism and ophthalmopathy. Study-wide results and caveats: The authors' 13 V-J model separated ophthalmopathy from stable hyperthyroidism.

This clonotype came up once. As yet, its antigen is unknown. When ophthalmopathy did not progress within 18 months, Graves' hyperthyroidism was considered stable. The patients, who ranged from 18 to 65 in age, presented with newly diagnosed hyperthyroidism lasting under 2 months. This CDR3 is 15 amino acids long. Germline CDR1 is SGHDN and CDR2 is FVKESK. Trimming took 1 base from V and 4 from J, leaving 13 bases between them. TCR beta CDR3 sequences were amplified from RNA transcripts. HTBI primers were employed in a first-round RT-PCR of the TCR CDR3. TCRdb reprocessed the multiplex PCR reads with MiXCR, giving one entry per CDR3 protein. This table holds hundreds of thousands of distinct CDR3 sequences, roughly 40% found once.

Sequencing was performed on blood. The receptor comes from a young man with Graves' hyperthyroidism. This chain links TRBV14 with TRBJ1-1; D gene ambiguous. The CDR3 DNA reads as TGTGCCAGCAGCCAAGCCCTCTTAGTATCCACTGAAGCTTTCTTT. Translation gives CASSQALLVSTEAFF.